The 21 T cell receptor beta chains given below trace back to one sample, sequenced in a study of molecular identifiers for immune sequencing clone quantification. MiXCR was run by TCRdb on the PCR reads, yielding one entry per CDR3 protein. This table has about half a million distinct CDR3 sequences, 20% to 25% appearing once. The source material was naive CD8+ T cells from blood, with Jurkat cell RNA spiked in. Subset noted: FACS-sorted CD8+CD4-CCR7+CD45RA+ naive T cells. All receptors come from a human donor in good health. Some libraries in this study had Jurkat cell RNA spiked in.

This clonotype was seen repeatedly, ten times or more. The genes are TRBV4-3 and TRBJ2-1; the D is unclear. CDR1 and CDR2 from the germline V gene are LGHNA and YSLEER. The CDR3 contains 14 residues. V was trimmed by 0 bases and J by 9 bases, leaving 12 bases between them. The CDR3 sequence is CASSQERFQGEQFF. CDR3 DNA sequence: TGCGCCAGCAGCCAAGAGAGGTTCCAAGGTGAGCAGTTCTTC.

V and J are TRBV19 and TRBJ2-3; TRBD2 aligns across 10 bases. Trimming at V came to 9 bases and at J to 4 bases, leaving 10 bases not matched to a gene. CDR1 and CDR2 (germline): LNHDA, SQIVND (reference sequence). This CDR3 is 15 amino acids long. CDR3: CASKSSGSSSDTQYF. The CDR3 nucleotides are TGTGCCAGCAAGTCTAGCGGGAGTAGTTCAGATACGCAGTATTTT.

J is TRBJ1-1 and V is TRBV7-9; perhaps TRBD1 as D (6 bases). Per the germline V gene, CDR1 is SEHNR and CDR2 is FQNEAQ (reference sequence). V was clipped by 8 bases and J by 4 bases, with 14 bases between them. The CDR3 totals 13 residues. The CDR3 region is CASVIGGGTEAFF. In DNA form, the CDR3 reads TGTGCCAGCGTCATAGGGGGGGGCACTGAAGCTTTCTTT.

This clonotype was seen ten or more times. V gene TRBV7-9 combines with J gene TRBJ2-5, with 10 bases identical to TRBD1. CDR1 SEHNR and CDR2 FQNEAQ come from the germline V gene (reference sequence). The CDR3 sequence is 15 residues long. V lost 4 bases and J lost 4; bases outside the gene matches: 6. CDR3 amino acids: CASSSTDRGRETQYF. CDR3 in DNA: TGTGCCAGCAGCTCCACCGACAGGGGGCGAGAGACCCAGTACTTC.

This clonotype was detected ten times or more. DNA for the CDR3: TGTGCCACCGTAGACGGCCCTGAGCAGTACTTC. It codes for CATVDGPEQYF. This chain connects TRBV12-3 or TRBV12-4 to TRBJ2-7; D not resolved. Deletions cut 10 bases from V and 7 bases from J, with 14 bases between. CDR3 length: 11 residues.

There are a few counts of this clonotype. The chain carries TRBV27 and TRBJ2-7, with D possibly TRBD1 on 5 matching bases. Trimming stripped 3 bases from V and 3 bases from J, with 9 bases between. The V gene's germline CDR1 is MNHEY and CDR2 SMNVEV (reference sequence). This CDR3 spans 13 amino acids. In DNA, the CDR3 is TGTGCCAGCAGTTTTGCGACAGACTACGAGCAGTACTTC. Translation: CASSFATDYEQYF.

V usage is TRBV27 and J usage is TRBJ2-3; D gene ambiguous. The CDR3 is 15 residues long. CDR1 and CDR2 from the germline V gene are MNHEY and SMNVEV (reference sequence). Trimming cost V 6 bases and J 1 base, with 14 bases left between them. CDR3 protein: CASSPAGMGTDTQYF. CDR3 DNA sequence: TGTGCCAGCAGCCCGGCCGGAATGGGCACAGATACGCAGTATTTT.

As concerns this clonotype: The CDR3 end shows no conserved phenylalanine or tryptophan, and so a read error is likely. The DNA is left out, because the CDR3 cannot be placed on it with certainty; the CDR3 is given as TCRdb lists it. This rearrangement joins TRBV21-1 to TRBJ2-7; the D call of TRBD2 is as the table states it, not checked on the DNA. TRBV21-1 is tagged as a pseudogene. The CDR3 has 18 amino acids, counting both end residues. Here the CDR3 reads CASRRGTTLLRAVLRAAL.

This clonotype turned up a few times. J is TRBJ2-7 and V is TRBV6-2 or TRBV6-3; D gene unclear. The CDR3 spans 11 residues. Germline V lookup: CDR1 MNHEY, CDR2 SVGEGT. V dropped 6 bases and J dropped 6 bases, with 9 bases sitting between them. The CDR3 spells CASSANGEQYF. CDR3 coding DNA: TGTGCCAGCAGCGCTAATGGCGAGCAGTACTTC.

In its sample, this clonotype was seen many times. This chain uses TRBV7-6 with TRBJ2-3; D not certain. CDR1 is SGHVS, CDR2 FNYEAQ, per germline. Trimming shortened V by 4 bases and J by 1 base, and 18 bases separated the two germline ends. The CDR3 is 17 amino acids. The CDR3 sequence: CASSSIQEIGGTDTQYF. The CDR3 bases are TGTGCCAGCAGCTCCATCCAGGAAATCGGTGGCACAGATACGCAGTATTTT.

About this clonotype itself: A much larger clone differs by one base, so this may be a read error. The genes are TRBV13 and TRBJ1-4, with TRBD1 identical over 7 bases. The CDR3 is 15 amino acids. V dropped 5 bases and J dropped 4; count of bases not matched to a gene: 7. Germline CDR1 reads PRHDT; CDR2 reads FYEKMQ (reference sequence). The CDR3 loop reads CASSLHRGLNEKLFF. For the CDR3, the DNA is TGTGCCAGCAGCCTCCACAGGGGCCTTAATGAAAAACTGTTTTTT.

This chain links TRBV7-9 with TRBJ2-7; a weak D match, TRBD1 (6 bases). The ends were cut back, 7 bases at V and 2 bases at J, with 15 bases in the middle. The CDR3 extends over 14 amino acids. Germline lookup yields CDR1 SEHNR and CDR2 FQNEAQ (reference sequence). The CDR3: CASTTWDTAYEQYF. The CDR3 bases are TGTGCCAGCACCACCTGGGACACAGCCTACGAGCAGTACTTC. The variable domain in full, completed from reference TRBV7-9 and TRBJ2-7, reads DTGVSQNPRHKITKRGQNVTFRCDPISEHNRLYWYRQTLGQGPEFLTYFQNEAQLEKSRLLSDRFSAERPKGSFSTLEIQRTEQGDSAMYLCASTTWDTAYEQYFGPGTRLTVT.

Concerning this clonotype itself: A much larger clone is a single base away; this may be a read error. Because the CDR3 is missing its conserved closing phenylalanine or tryptophan, this is likely a read error. J is TRBJ2-7 and V is TRBV7-9, with 8 positions matching TRBD1. CDR1 is SEHNR, CDR2 FQNEAQ, per germline (reference sequence). The CDR3 has 15 amino acids. V shed 3 bases and J 7 bases; nucleotides not matched to a gene: 11. The CDR3 coding sequence is TGTGCCAGCAGCTTCCAGACAGGGGCAATAGGGGAGCAGTACCTC. Its translation: CASSFQTGAIGEQYL.

In regard to this clonotype: This may stem from a read error, because a much larger clone lies one nucleotide away. The J gene is TRBJ2-2, the V gene TRBV12-3 or TRBV12-4, with a weak D call TRBD2 (5 bases). The CDR3 has 15 amino acids. The CDR3 DNA follows: TGTGCCAGCAGTCCACGCCTTCCGAACACCGGGGAGCTGCTTTTT. Protein product: CASSPRLPNTGELLF.

The gene calls are TRBV20-1 and TRBJ1-2; TRBD1 is a possible D gene (5 bases). Deletions cut 6 bases from V and 4 bases from J, with 18 bases between. In germline, CDR1 is DFQATT, CDR2 SNEGSKA (reference sequence). The CDR3 extends over 14 amino acids. The CDR3 bases are TGCAGTGCCGAGAACTCGGGACTGATCTATGGCTACACCTTC. The encoded protein is CSAENSGLIYGYTF.

As for this clonotype: This may come from a read error, since a much larger clone is one base off. The CDR3 sequence: CASSFGLAGYERYF. CDR3 in DNA: TGTGCCAGCAGCTTCGGACTAGCGGGATACGAGCGGTACTTC. The rearrangement uses TRBV7-2 and TRBJ2-7; 12 bases are a match to TRBD2. CDR3 length: 14 amino acids. Germline lookup yields CDR1 SGHTA and CDR2 FQGNSA. Drawing the rest from reference TRBV7-2 and TRBJ2-7, the complete variable domain is GAGVSQSPSNKVTEKGKDVELRCDPISGHTALYWYRQSLGQGLEFLIYFQGNSAPDKSGLPSDRFSAERTGGSVSTLTIQRTQQEDSAVYLCASSFGLAGYERYFGPGTRLTVT.

This clonotype has only a few counts. V is TRBV28 and J is TRBJ2-7; TRBD2 matches 13 bases. V trimming: 6 bases; J trimming: 9 bases; junction bases outside the gene matches: 8. The CDR3 has 14 residues. The germline V gene has CDR1 MDHEN and CDR2 SYDVKM. Here the CDR3 DNA reads TGTGCCAGCAGCACCGGGACTAGCGGGATCTTGCAGTACTTC. Its translation: CASSTGTSGILQYF.

The chain uses TRBV30 and TRBJ2-7; no firm D call. CDR3 length: 13 residues. V lost 0 bases and J 3 bases, leaving 9 bases between the germline ends. Germline-derived CDR1 and CDR2 are GTSNPN and SVGIG (reference sequence). DNA of the CDR3: TGTGCCTGGAGTGTACTCCGCTTCTACGAGCAGTACTTC. It is translated as CAWSVLRFYEQYF.

On this clonotype itself: This could be a read error, since a much larger clone is one nucleotide away. The CDR3 DNA reads as TGTGCCTGCAGCTTAGTGACAGGGGATGGTACGCAGTATTTT. It codes for CACSLVTGDGTQYF. The V gene is TRBV7-9, the J gene TRBJ2-3; TRBD1 agrees at 8 bases. Germline CDR1 SEHNR, CDR2 FQNEAQ (reference sequence). CDR3 length equals 14 residues.

In this sample, this clonotype turned up many times. The chain is built from TRBV29-1 and TRBJ2-7; 8 bases fit TRBD1. Germline CDR1 is SQVTM and CDR2 is ANQGSEA. The CDR3 contains 12 residues. V dropped 6 bases and J dropped 6; count of bases not matched to a gene: 7. This chain's CDR3 is CSVHGQGSEQYF. The CDR3 coding sequence is TGCAGCGTACACGGACAGGGTTCCGAGCAGTACTTC.

The chain joins TRBV25-1 to TRBJ2-7, with 11 bases identical to TRBD2. V dropped 6 bases and J dropped 3; count of bases not matched to a gene: 4. This CDR3 comprises 14 residues. Germline V gives CDR1 MGHDK, CDR2 SYGVNS. CDR3 amino acids: CASSGLAGLYEQYF. In nucleotides, the CDR3 is TGTGCCAGCAGCGGACTAGCGGGTCTCTACGAGCAGTACTTC.